This T cell receptor (beta chain) was sequenced in a study of OX40 agonist ivuxolimab in advanced cancers. General study findings and limits: Some nonresponders additionally presented with little normalized T-cell clonal expansion. Within 6 weeks, CD4+ and CD8+ blood T cells expanded clonally at 0.1 to 3.0 mg/kg.

Deletions cut 3 bases from V and 3 bases from J, with 11 bases between. CDR1 SNHLY and CDR2 FYNNEI come from the germline V gene. The CDR3 sequence is 14 residues long. Sequenced by immunoSEQ multiplex PCR; TCRdb stores in-frame clones only, minus some. This repertoire shows under 80,000 clones, around nine tenths found once; its top ten account for approximately 0.79%. With autoimmune disease history or systemic immunosuppression, patients were excluded. On this clone: What it binds is unknown.

The J gene is TRBJ1-1, the V gene TRBV2; maybe TRBD1 (5 bases). Sample: CD4+ or CD8+ T cells sorted from blood, taken in a trial of the OX40 agonist ivuxolimab. The clonotype comes from an adult with an advanced solid tumor such as melanoma, head and neck, liver or kidney cancer. CDR3 amino acids: CASSDPTDYTEAFF. The CDR3 DNA sequence: TGTGCCAGCAGTGATCCGACAGATTACACTGAAGCTTTCTTT.